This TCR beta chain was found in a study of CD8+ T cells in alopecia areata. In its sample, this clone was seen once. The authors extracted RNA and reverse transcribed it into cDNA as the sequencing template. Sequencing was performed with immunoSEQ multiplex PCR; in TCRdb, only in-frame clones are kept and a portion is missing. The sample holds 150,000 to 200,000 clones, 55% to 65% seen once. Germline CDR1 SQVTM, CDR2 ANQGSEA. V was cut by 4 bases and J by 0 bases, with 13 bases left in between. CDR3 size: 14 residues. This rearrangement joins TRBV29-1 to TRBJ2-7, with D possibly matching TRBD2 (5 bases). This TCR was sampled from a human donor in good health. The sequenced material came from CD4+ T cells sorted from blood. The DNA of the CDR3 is TGCAGCGTTGCCCCAGGAGGCAGCTCCTACGAGCAGTACTTC. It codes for CSVAPGGSSYEQYF.